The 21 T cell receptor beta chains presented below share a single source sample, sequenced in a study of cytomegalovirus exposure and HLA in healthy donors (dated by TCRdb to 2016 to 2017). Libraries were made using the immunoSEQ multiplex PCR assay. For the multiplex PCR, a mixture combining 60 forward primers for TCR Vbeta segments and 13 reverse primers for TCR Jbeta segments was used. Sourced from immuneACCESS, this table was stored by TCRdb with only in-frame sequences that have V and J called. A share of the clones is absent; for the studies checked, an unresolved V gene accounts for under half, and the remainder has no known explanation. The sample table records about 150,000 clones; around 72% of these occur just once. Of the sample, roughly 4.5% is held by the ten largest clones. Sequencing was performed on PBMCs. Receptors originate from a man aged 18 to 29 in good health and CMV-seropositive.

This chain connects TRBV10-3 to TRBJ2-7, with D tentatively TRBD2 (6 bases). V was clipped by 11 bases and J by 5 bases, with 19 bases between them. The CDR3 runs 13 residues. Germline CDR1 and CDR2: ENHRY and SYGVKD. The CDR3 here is CAAGGLGGNEQYF. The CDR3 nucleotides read TGTGCCGCGGGCGGACTGGGGGGTAACGAGCAGTACTTC.

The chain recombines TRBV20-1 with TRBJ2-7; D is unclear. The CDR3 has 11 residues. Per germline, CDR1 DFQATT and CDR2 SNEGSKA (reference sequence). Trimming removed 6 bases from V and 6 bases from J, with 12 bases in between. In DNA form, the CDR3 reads TGCAGTGCGCCTTTCCTCGGCGAGCAGTACTTC. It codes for CSAPFLGEQYF.

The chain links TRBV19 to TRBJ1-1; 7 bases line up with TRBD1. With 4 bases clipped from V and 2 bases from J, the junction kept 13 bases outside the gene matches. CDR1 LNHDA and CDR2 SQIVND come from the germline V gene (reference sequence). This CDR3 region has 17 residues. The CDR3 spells CASSNLRGQDGNTEAFF. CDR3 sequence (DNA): TGTGCCAGTAGTAATTTAAGAGGACAGGACGGTAACACTGAAGCTTTCTTT. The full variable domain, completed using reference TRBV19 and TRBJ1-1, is DGGITQSPKYLFRKEGQNVTLSCEQNLNHDAMYWYRQDPGQGLRLIYYSQIVNDFQKGDIAEGYSVSREKKESFPLTVTSAQKNPTAFYLCASSNLRGQDGNTEAFFGQGTRLTVV.

The CDR3 is CASSETRQGVGTGELFF. For the CDR3, the DNA is TGTGCCAGCAGCGAGACACGACAGGGGGTTGGCACCGGGGAGCTGTTTTTT. The chain links TRBV9 to TRBJ2-2, with 9 bases fitting TRBD1. This CDR3 is built from 17 residues. J was trimmed by 4 bases and V by 3 bases; bases with no gene match: 10. The germline V gene encodes CDR1 SGDLS and CDR2 YYNGEE.

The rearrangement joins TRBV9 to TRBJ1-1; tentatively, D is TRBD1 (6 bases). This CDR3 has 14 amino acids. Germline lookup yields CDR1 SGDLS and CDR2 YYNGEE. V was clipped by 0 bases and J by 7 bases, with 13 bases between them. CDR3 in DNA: TGTGCCAGCAGCGTAGCTACGGGAGGGGGTGAAGCTTTCTTT. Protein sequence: CASSVATGGGEAFF.

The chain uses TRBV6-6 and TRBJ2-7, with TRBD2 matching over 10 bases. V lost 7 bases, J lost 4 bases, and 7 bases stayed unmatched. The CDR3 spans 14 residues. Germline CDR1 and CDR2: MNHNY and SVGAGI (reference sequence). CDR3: CASTFLAGAYEQYF. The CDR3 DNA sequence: TGTGCCAGCACCTTTCTAGCGGGAGCATACGAGCAGTACTTC.

CDR3 in amino acids: CASSLDGTSVTGELFF. CDR3 in DNA: TGTGCCAGCAGCTTAGACGGGACTAGCGTCACCGGGGAGCTGTTTTTT. The chain recombines TRBV7-9 with TRBJ2-2, with 10 bases identical to TRBD2. J was trimmed by 4 bases and V by 1 base; bases with no gene match: 3. Per the germline V gene, CDR1 is SEHNR and CDR2 is FQNEAQ (reference sequence). The CDR3 is 16 residues long.

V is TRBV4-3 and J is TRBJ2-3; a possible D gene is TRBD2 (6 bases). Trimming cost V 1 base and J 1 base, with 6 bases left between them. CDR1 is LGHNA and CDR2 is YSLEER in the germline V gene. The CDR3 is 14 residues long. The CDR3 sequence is CASSQGGGTDTQYF. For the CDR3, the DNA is TGCGCCAGCAGCCAAGGGGGGGGCACAGATACGCAGTATTTT.

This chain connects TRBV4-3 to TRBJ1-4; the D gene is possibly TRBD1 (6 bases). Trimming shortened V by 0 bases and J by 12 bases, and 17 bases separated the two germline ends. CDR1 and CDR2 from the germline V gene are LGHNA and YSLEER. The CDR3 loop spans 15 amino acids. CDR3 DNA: TGCGCCAGCAGCCAAGATTTTGACAGGCAGATGGAACTGTTTTTT. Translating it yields CASSQDFDRQMELFF.

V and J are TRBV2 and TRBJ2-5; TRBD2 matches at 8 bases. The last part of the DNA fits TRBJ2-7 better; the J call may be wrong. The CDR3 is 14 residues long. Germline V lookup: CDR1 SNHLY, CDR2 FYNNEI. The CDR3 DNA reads TGTGCCAGCAGCCGGGGGGGAAGCTCCTACGAGCAGTACTTC. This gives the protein CASSRGGSSYEQYF.

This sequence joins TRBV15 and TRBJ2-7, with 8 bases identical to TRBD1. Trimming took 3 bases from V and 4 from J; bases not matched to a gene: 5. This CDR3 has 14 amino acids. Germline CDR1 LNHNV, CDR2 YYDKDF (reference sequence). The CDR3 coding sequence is TGTGCCACCAGCAGGACAGGGGTCGTATACGAGCAGTACTTC. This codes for CATSRTGVVYEQYF. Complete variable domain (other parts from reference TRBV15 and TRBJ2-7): DAMVIQNPRYQVTQFGKPVTLSCSQTLNHNVMYWYQQKSSQAPKLLFHYYDKDFNNEADTPDNFQSRRPNTSFCFLDIRSPGLGDTAMYLCATSRTGVVYEQYFGPGTRLTVT.

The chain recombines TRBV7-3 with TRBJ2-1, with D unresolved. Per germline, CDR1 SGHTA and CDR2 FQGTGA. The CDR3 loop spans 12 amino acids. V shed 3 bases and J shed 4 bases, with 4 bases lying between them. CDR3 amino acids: CASSFTYNEQFF. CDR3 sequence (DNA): TGTGCCAGCAGCTTTACTTACAATGAGCAGTTCTTC. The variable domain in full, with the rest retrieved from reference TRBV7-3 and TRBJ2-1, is GAGVSQTPSNKVTEKGKYVELRCDPISGHTALYWYRQSLGQGPEFLIYFQGTGAADDSGLPNDRFFAVRPEGSVSTLKIQRTERGDSAVYLCASSFTYNEQFFGPGTRLTVL.

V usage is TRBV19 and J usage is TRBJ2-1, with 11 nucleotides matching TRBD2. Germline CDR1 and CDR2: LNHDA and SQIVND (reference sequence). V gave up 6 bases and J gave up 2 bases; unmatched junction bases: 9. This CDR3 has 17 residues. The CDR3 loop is CASRLLAGDAAYNEQFF. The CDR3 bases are TGTGCCAGTAGGTTACTAGCGGGAGATGCGGCCTACAATGAGCAGTTCTTC.

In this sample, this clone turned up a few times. CDR3 bases: TGTGCCAGCAGTTGGACAGGGGGATATGAAAAACTGTTTTTT. This codes for CASSWTGGYEKLFF. This chain links TRBV27 with TRBJ1-4; 10 nucleotides line up with TRBD1. This CDR3 region has 14 residues. With V trimmed by 4 bases and J by 6 bases, 2 bases remained unmatched. Germline V CDR1 and CDR2: MNHEY, SMNVEV (reference sequence).

As DNA, the CDR3 is TGTGCCAGCAGCTTCGGCGGGAGCCGTACCTACGAGCAGTACTTC. Translating gives CASSFGGSRTYEQYF. The chain links TRBV7-9 to TRBJ2-7; 7 positions match TRBD2. The CDR3 runs to 15 residues. Germline loops: CDR1 SEHNR, CDR2 FQNEAQ (reference sequence). V lost 3 bases to trimming and J lost 2 bases; unmatched junction nucleotides: 7. Full variable domain (rest looked up from reference TRBV7-9 and TRBJ2-7): DTGVSQNPRHKITKRGQNVTFRCDPISEHNRLYWYRQTLGQGPEFLTYFQNEAQLEKSRLLSDRFSAERPKGSFSTLEIQRTEQGDSAMYLCASSFGGSRTYEQYFGPGTRLTVT.

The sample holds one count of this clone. CDR3 protein: CASRDRQGTRANTEAFF. The CDR3 DNA reads as TGTGCCAGCAGAGACCGACAGGGCACGCGTGCGAACACTGAAGCTTTCTTT. V is TRBV28 and J is TRBJ1-1; 7 bases are shared with TRBD1. V gave up 6 bases and J gave up 1 base; unmatched junction bases: 14. The CDR3 is made up of 17 amino acids. The germline V gene encodes CDR1 MDHEN and CDR2 SYDVKM.

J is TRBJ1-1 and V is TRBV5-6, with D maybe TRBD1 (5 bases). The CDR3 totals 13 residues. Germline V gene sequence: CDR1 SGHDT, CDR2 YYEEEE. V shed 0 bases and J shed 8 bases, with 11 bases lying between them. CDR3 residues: CASSLAMEGEAFF. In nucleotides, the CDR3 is TGTGCCAGCAGCTTGGCCATGGAGGGGGAAGCTTTCTTT.

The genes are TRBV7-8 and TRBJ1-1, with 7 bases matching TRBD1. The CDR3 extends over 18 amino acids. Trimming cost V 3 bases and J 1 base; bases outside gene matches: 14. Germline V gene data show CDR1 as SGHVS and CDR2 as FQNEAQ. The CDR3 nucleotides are TGTGCCAGCAGCTTCAGACAGGGTGCCGGCCGATGGAACACTGAAGCTTTCTTT. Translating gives CASSFRQGAGRWNTEAFF.

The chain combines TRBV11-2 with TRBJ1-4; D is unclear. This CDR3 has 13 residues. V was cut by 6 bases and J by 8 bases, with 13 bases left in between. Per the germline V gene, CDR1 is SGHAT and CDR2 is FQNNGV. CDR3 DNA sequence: TGTGCCAGCAGACAAGTAGGGAGGGAAAAACTGTTTTTT. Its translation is CASRQVGREKLFF.

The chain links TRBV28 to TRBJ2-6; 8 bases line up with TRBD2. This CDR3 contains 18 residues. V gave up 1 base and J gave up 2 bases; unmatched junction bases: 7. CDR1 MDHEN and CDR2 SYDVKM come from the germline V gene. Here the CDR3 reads CASSLFGRGAAGANVLTF. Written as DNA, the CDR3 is TGTGCCAGCAGTTTATTTGGGCGGGGGGCCGCTGGGGCCAACGTCCTGACTTTC.

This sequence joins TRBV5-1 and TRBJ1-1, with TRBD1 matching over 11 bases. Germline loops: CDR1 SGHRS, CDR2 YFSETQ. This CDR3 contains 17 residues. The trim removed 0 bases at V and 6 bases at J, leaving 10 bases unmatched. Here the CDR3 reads CASSLAPTPGQGAEAFF. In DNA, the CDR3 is TGCGCCAGCAGCTTGGCTCCTACTCCGGGACAGGGGGCTGAAGCTTTCTTT.